This entry features one TCR beta chain sequence. The data stem from a study of blood T cell repertoires in COVID-19. Study background: In each case, the material was cDNA or gDNA derived from T cells, B-cell-depleted T cells, or PBMCs.

The CDR3 is 14 amino acids. V was trimmed by 3 bases and J by 3 bases, leaving 8 bases between them. Looked up from germline, CDR1 is ENHRY and CDR2 is SYGVKD. Per the study methods: Amplification of reference gene primers was used by the study to estimate nucleated cell counts. Sequencing used immunoSEQ multiplex PCR; TCRdb keeps in-frame clones, though not all of them. For V, J and clone size, that table is used; D and trimming come from the DNA. The profile covers roughly 100,000 clones, with 85% to 90% appearing a single time and less than 40% taken by the ten largest. This TCR came from a woman aged 80 or older with acute or convalescent COVID-19. Specimen: peripheral blood. This chain connects TRBV10-3 to TRBJ1-4; no reliable D call. The CDR3 is CAISDVGANEKLFF. In nucleotides, the CDR3 is TGTGCCATCAGTGATGTCGGGGCTAATGAAAAACTGTTTTTT.